The 12 T cell receptor beta chains below come from one sample, sequenced in a study of identical twins (dated by TCRdb to the mid-2010s). The library relied on 5' RACE. TCRdb records Illumina HiSeq 2000 as the sequencer. The public reads were quality trimmed at Q25 with fastp and then assembled into clones with MiXCR by TCRdb, keeping productive beta chains. A single entry per CDR3 protein holds the most common genes and DNA from its merged rows. The sample table holds 200,000 to 250,000 distinct CDR3 sequences, of which roughly an eighth were seen once. 4% to 5% of the sample is held by the ten biggest clonotypes. The data also belong to a second study, concerning yellow fever vaccine responses in identical twins.

Specimen: memory (CD45RO+) T cells sorted from blood. The sample's cell subset or site, from its label and the paper: CD45RO+ enriched T cells. These receptors all come from a woman aged 18-35 years in good health.

This clonotype was detected a few times. The chain joins TRBV5-1 to TRBJ2-3; D is ambiguous. The CDR3 is 14 amino acids. Trimming took 0 bases from V and 3 from J, leaving 8 bases between them. The germline V gene has CDR1 SGHRS and CDR2 YFSETQ. CDR3 DNA sequence: TGCGCCAGCAGCTTGGATCTAGGTACAGATACGCAGTATTTT. Its translation: CASSLDLGTDTQYF.

V is TRBV12-3 or TRBV12-4 and J is TRBJ2-1; possibly TRBD2 for D (5 bases). Trimming stripped 6 bases from V and 4 bases from J, with 19 bases between. The CDR3 has 16 residues. The CDR3 bases are TGTGCCAGCAGGCCCCGGGGAGCGGAGCCTTACAATGAGCAGTTCTTC. This encodes CASRPRGAEPYNEQFF.

This clonotype was observed many times. The chain uses TRBV5-1 and TRBJ2-3, with D hard to call. Germline assignment: CDR1 SGHRS and CDR2 YFSETQ. Between the trimmed V and J ends, which lost 1 base and 4 bases, there was a span of 10 bases. The CDR3 is 14 amino acids. The DNA for the CDR3 is TGCGCCAGCAGCTTGTATGACGTCTCAGATACGCAGTATTTT. Protein sequence: CASSLYDVSDTQYF.

J is TRBJ2-4 and V is TRBV27; 7 bases match TRBD1. The CDR3 is 17 amino acids. J lost 0 bases, V lost 4 bases, and 9 bases had no gene match. Germline assignment: CDR1 MNHEY and CDR2 SMNVEV (reference sequence). For the CDR3, the DNA is TGTGCCAGCAGTTACACAGGGGCTTTGGTAGCCAAAAACATTCAGTACTTC. It codes for CASSYTGALVAKNIQYF.

The CDR3 DNA sequence: TGCGCCAGCAGCTTTGTACCAGACTCCTACAATGAGCAGTTCTTC. Translation gives CASSFVPDSYNEQFF. This chain joins TRBV5-1 and TRBJ2-1; D is unresolved. Trimming removed 2 bases at V and 0 bases at J, with 9 bases between. The CDR3 runs to 15 residues. Germline CDR1 SGHRS, CDR2 YFSETQ.

This clonotype was seen repeatedly, ten times or more. The chain uses TRBV4-2 and TRBJ2-5, with D unresolved. V lost 0 bases and J 7 bases, leaving 18 bases between the germline ends. CDR1 and CDR2 from the germline V gene are LGHNA and YNFKEQ. The CDR3 is 16 residues long. CDR3 protein: CASSQEETSMSRTQYF. The CDR3 DNA reads TGTGCCAGCAGCCAAGAAGAGACCTCCATGTCGCGGACCCAGTACTTC.

The chain uses TRBV7-9 and TRBJ2-1; the match to TRBD2 covers 8 bases. The CDR3 contains 15 residues. J was trimmed by 5 bases and V by 5 bases; bases with no gene match: 8. Germline CDR1 reads SEHNR; CDR2 reads FQNEAQ (reference sequence). CDR3 DNA: TGTGCCAGCAGCGTTGGCGGGGGGCTCGACAATGAGCAGTTCTTC. As protein: CASSVGGGLDNEQFF.

This chain joins TRBV7-9 and TRBJ2-5, with a tentative D call TRBD1 (6 bases). V dropped 5 bases and J dropped 2 bases, with 15 bases sitting between them. This CDR3 has 15 amino acids. Germline V lookup: CDR1 SEHNR, CDR2 FQNEAQ (reference sequence). The CDR3 region is CASSERGHLQETQYF. The CDR3 DNA reads TGTGCCAGCAGCGAACGGGGACACTTGCAAGAGACCCAGTACTTC.

The chain couples TRBV7-9 to TRBJ2-7, with D perhaps assigned TRBD1 or TRBD2 (6 bases each). V shed 5 bases and J shed 2 bases, with 13 bases lying between them. Germline CDR1 is SEHNR and CDR2 is FQNEAQ (reference sequence). The CDR3 length is 14 residues. In DNA, the CDR3 is TGTGCCAGCAGCCTGGAGGGGGGACCCTACGAGCAGTACTTC. Translated: CASSLEGGPYEQYF. Together with reference TRBV7-9 and TRBJ2-7, the CDR3 gives the full variable domain: DTGVSQNPRHKITKRGQNVTFRCDPISEHNRLYWYRQTLGQGPEFLTYFQNEAQLEKSRLLSDRFSAERPKGSFSTLEIQRTEQGDSAMYLCASSLEGGPYEQYFGPGTRLTVT.

The table lists this clonotype with a few counts. The chain has TRBV11-1 and TRBJ2-1; TRBD2 might be the D (7 bases). This CDR3 has 19 residues. V was pared by 5 bases and J by 6 bases, with 29 bases between. CDR1 is SGHAT and CDR2 is FQDESV in the germline V gene (reference sequence). Here the CDR3 DNA reads TGTGCCAGCAGCAACAGGCGGACAGCCTGGGGGGGCCAGGGCAATGAGCAGTTCTTC. Amino acids: CASSNRRTAWGGQGNEQFF.

This clonotype was picked up a small number of times. V is TRBV6-5 and J is TRBJ2-5; D is uncertain. The V gene lost 2 bases and the J gene lost 5 bases, with 9 bases spanning the gap. The CDR3 spans 13 residues. Germline V gives CDR1 MNHEY, CDR2 SVGAGI. The CDR3 protein is CASSYGETETQYF. DNA of the CDR3: TGTGCCAGCAGTTACGGCGAAACGGAGACCCAGTACTTC.

The gene calls are TRBV21-1 and TRBJ2-3; TRBD1 is the table's D call and was not checked against the DNA. TRBV21-1 is a recognized pseudogene. The CDR3 runs to 14 residues. The DNA of the CDR3 is TGTGCCAGCAGCCCGGGACAGGCGTCAGATACGCAGTATTTT. Its protein is CASSPGQASDTQYF.